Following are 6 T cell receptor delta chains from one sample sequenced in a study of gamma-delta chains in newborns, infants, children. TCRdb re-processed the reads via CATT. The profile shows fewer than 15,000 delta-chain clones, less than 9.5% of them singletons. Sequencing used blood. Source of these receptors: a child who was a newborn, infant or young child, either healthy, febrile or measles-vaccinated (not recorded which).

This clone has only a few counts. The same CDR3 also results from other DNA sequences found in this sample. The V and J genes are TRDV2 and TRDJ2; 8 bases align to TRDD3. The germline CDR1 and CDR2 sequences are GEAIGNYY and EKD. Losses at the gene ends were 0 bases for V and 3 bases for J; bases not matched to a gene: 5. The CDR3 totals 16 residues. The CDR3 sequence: CACDTVGDTLTAQLFF. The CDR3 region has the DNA TGTGCCTGTGACACCGTAGGGGATACTCTGACAGCACAACTCTTCTTT.

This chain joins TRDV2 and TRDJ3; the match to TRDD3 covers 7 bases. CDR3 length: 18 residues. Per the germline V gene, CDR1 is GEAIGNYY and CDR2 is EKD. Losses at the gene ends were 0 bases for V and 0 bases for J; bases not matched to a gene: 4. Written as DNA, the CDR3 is TGTGCCTGTGACACCATACTGGGGCTCTCCTGGGACACCCGACAGATGTTTTTC. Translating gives CACDTILGLSWDTRQMFF.

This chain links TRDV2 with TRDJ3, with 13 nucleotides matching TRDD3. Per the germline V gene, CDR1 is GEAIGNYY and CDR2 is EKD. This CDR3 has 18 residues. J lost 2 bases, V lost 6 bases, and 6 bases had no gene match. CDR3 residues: CACYSTGGYAWDTRQMFF. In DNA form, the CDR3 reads TGTGCCTGTTACAGTACTGGGGGATACGCCTGGGACACCCGACAGATGTTTTTC.

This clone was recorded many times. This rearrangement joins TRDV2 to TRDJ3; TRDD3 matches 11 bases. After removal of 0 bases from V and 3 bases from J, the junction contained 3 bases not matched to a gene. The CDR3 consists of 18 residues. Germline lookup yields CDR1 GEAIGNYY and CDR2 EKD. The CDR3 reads CACDTVTGGYWDTRQMFF. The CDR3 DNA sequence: TGTGCCTGTGACACCGTTACTGGGGGATACTGGGACACCCGACAGATGTTTTTC.

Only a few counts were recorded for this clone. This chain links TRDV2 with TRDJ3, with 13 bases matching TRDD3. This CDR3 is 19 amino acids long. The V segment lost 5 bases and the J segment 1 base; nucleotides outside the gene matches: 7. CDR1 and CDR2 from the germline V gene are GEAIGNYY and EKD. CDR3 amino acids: CACGTGGYASSWDTRQMFF. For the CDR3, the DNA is TGTGCCTGTGGCACTGGGGGATACGCGTCTTCCTGGGACACCCGACAGATGTTTTTC.

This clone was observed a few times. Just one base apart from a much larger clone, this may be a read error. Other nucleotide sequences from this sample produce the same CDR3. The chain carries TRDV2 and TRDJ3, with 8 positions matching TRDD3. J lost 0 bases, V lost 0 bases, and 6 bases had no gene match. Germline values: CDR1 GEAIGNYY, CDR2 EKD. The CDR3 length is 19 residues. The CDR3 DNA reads TGTGCCTGTGACACCGGACTGGGGGTTAGCTCCTGGGACACCCGACAGATGTTTTTC. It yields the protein CACDTGLGVSSWDTRQMFF.